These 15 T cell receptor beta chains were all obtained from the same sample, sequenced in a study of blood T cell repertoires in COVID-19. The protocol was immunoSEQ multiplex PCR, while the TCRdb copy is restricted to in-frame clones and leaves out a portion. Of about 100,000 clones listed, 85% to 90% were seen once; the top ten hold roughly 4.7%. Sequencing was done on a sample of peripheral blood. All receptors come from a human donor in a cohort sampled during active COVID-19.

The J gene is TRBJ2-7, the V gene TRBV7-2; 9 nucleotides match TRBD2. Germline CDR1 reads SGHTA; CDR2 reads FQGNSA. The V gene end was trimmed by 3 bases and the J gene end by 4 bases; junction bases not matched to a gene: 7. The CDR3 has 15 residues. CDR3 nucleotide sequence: TGTGCCAGCAGCTTCTTAGCGGGAGATCATTACGAGCAGTACTTC. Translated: CASSFLAGDHYEQYF.

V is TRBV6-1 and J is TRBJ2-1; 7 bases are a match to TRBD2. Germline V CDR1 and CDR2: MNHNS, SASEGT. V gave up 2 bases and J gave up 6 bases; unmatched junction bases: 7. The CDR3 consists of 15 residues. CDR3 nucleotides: TGTGCCAGCAGTGAATTCGCGGGAGCGGCCAATGAGCAGTTCTTC. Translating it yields CASSEFAGAANEQFF.

The CDR3 sequence: CSAGGGRAPSYEQYF. The CDR3 DNA follows: TGCAGTGCTGGTGGAGGGAGGGCCCCCTCCTACGAGCAGTACTTC. The chain recombines TRBV20-1 with TRBJ2-7; 7 nucleotides align to TRBD2. The germline V gene encodes CDR1 DFQATT and CDR2 SNEGSKA (reference sequence). The CDR3 loop spans 15 amino acids. Trimming removed 5 bases from V and 0 bases from J; junction bases left unmatched: 10.

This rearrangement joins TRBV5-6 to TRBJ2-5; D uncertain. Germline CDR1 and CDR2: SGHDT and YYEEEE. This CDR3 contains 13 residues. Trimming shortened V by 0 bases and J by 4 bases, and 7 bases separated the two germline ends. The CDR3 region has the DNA TGTGCCAGCAGCTTGGGGCTCCGAGAGACCCAGTACTTC. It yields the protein CASSLGLRETQYF.

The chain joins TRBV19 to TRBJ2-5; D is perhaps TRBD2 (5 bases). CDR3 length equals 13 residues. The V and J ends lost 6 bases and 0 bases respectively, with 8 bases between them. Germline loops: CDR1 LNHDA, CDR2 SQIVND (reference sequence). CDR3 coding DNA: TGTGCCAGTAGCCGGGGATACCAAGAGACCCAGTACTTC. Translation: CASSRGYQETQYF.

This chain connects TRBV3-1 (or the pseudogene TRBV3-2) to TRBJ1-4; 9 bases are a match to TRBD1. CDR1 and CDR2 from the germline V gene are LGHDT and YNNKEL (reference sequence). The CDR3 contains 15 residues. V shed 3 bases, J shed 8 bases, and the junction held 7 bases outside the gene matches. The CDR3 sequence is CASSHLQGAQEKLFF. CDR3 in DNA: TGTGCCAGCAGCCACCTACAGGGGGCGCAGGAAAAACTGTTTTTT.

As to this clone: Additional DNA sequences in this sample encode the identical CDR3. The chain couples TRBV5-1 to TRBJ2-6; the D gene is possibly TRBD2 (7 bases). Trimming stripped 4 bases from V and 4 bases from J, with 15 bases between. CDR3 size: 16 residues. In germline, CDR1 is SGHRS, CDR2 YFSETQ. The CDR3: CASSIGRGAGANVLTF. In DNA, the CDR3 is TGCGCCAGCAGCATAGGCCGGGGGGCGGGGGCCAACGTCCTGACTTTC.

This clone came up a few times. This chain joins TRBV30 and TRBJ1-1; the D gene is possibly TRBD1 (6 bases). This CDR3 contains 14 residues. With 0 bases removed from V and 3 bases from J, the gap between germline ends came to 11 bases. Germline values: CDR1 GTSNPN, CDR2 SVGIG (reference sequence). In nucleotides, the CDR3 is TGTGCCTGGAGTGTCAGGGGTGGGTACACTGAAGCTTTCTTT. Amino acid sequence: CAWSVRGGYTEAFF.

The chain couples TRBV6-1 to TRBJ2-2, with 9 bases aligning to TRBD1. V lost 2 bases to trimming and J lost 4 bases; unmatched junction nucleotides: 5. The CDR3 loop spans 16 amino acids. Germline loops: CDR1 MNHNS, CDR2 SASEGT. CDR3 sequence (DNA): TGTGCCAGCAGTGAATCTGCGGGACAGGGCACCGGGGAGCTGTTTTTT. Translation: CASSESAGQGTGELFF.

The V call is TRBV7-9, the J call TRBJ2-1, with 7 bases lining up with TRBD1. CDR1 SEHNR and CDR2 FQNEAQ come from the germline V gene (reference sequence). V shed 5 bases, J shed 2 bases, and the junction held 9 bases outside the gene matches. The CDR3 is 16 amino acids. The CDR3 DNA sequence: TGTGCCAGCAGCCTCGAGAGACAGGGCCCCTACAATGAGCAGTTCTTC. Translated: CASSLERQGPYNEQFF.

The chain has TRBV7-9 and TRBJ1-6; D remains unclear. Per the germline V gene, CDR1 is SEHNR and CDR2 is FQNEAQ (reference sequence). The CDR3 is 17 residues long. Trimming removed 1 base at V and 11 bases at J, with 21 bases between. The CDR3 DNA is TGTGCCAGCAGCTTAGGCTTGGGCTCTCGGAATCCTACACCCCTCCACTTT. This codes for CASSLGLGSRNPTPLHF.

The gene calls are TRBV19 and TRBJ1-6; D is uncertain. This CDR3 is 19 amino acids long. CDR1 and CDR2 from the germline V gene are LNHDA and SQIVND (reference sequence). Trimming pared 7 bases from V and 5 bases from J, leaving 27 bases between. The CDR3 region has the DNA TGTGCCAGTACCACGAACCGAGGAGGCGGACCATCTAATAATTCACCCCTCCACTTT. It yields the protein CASTTNRGGGPSNNSPLHF.

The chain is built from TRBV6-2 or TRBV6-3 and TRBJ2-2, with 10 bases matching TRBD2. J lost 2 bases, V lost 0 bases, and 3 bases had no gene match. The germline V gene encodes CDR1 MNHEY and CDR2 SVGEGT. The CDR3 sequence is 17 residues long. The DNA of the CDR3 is TGTGCCAGCAGTTACTCAACTAGCGGGAAAAACACCGGGGAGCTGTTTTTT. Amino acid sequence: CASSYSTSGKNTGELFF.

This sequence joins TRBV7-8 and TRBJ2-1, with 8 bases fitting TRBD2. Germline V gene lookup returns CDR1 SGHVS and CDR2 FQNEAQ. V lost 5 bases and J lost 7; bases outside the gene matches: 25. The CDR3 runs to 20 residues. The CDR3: CASSLGQRELFRALGNEQFF. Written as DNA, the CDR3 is TGTGCCAGCAGCCTGGGGCAGCGGGAGTTGTTTCGGGCGTTAGGGAATGAGCAGTTCTTC.

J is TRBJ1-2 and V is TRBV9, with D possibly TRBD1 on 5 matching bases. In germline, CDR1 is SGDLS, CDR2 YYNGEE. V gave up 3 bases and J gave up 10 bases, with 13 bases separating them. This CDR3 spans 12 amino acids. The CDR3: CASSAHLGAYTF. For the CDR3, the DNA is TGTGCCAGCAGCGCCCACCTAGGGGCCTACACCTTC.